This entry describes one TCR beta chain. V lost 3 bases and J 0 bases, leaving 5 bases between the germline ends. The CDR3 is 13 residues long. This specimen comes from a study of blood T cell repertoires in COVID-19. Study context: Samples representing acute and convalescent COVID-19 were sourced from the United States, Italy and Spain. The cDNA or gDNA used as material had been derived from T cells, B-cell-depleted T cells, or PBMCs.

Measured with immunoSEQ multiplex PCR; TCRdb has only the in-frame clones, and not every one. The sample lists 150,000 to 200,000 clones; about 85% were seen once. This clonotype originated in a woman in her 70s with COVID-19, enrolled during active disease. The sample consisted of peripheral blood. The genes are TRBV12-3 or TRBV12-4 and TRBJ1-1, with D unclear. CDR3 nucleotides: TGTGCCAGCAGTTTGAGTTTGAACACTGAAGCTTTCTTT. This codes for CASSLSLNTEAFF.